Below, 31 T cell receptor beta chains from the same sample are listed, as sequenced in a study of blood T cell repertoires in COVID-19. Using immunoSEQ multiplex PCR, the repertoire was profiled, and TCRdb retains in-frame clones only, with some absent. The sample includes approximately 58,000 clones, about 81% of them seen just once. Specimen: peripheral blood. These receptors came from a man aged 60 to 69 with COVID-19, enrolled during active disease.

The J gene is TRBJ1-1, the V gene TRBV19, with 7 bases fitting TRBD1. Germline-derived CDR1 and CDR2 are LNHDA and SQIVND (reference sequence). V gave up 6 bases and J gave up 11 bases; unmatched junction bases: 24. The length of the CDR3 is 17 residues. DNA of the CDR3: TGTGCCAGTAGCCAGAGGGGCGGGACAGCCCACCCGCCGAGGGCTTTCTTT. This encodes CASSQRGGTAHPPRAFF.

The DNA of the CDR3 is TGTGCCAGCAAATTCAGCGGGGCCCGGGAGACCCAGTACTTC. Protein product: CASKFSGARETQYF. The chain employs TRBV6-5 and TRBJ2-5; 7 bases agree with TRBD2. This CDR3 spans 14 amino acids. Germline V gene sequence: CDR1 MNHEY, CDR2 SVGAGI. With V trimmed by 7 bases and J by 5 bases, 10 bases remained unmatched.

This rearrangement joins TRBV11-3 to TRBJ2-1; 11 bases align to TRBD2. The length of the CDR3 is 15 residues. Germline CDR1 SGHNT, CDR2 YENEEA. Losses at the gene ends were 8 bases for V and 7 bases for J; bases not matched to a gene: 10. The CDR3 coding sequence is TGTGCCAGCGGAAATAGCGGGAGGGTAGGAAATGAGCAGTTCTTC. Amino acid sequence: CASGNSGRVGNEQFF.

V gene TRBV7-9 combines with J gene TRBJ2-7; maybe TRBD2 (6 bases). This CDR3 has 15 residues. Deletions cut 5 bases from V and 4 bases from J, with 18 bases between. The germline CDR1 and CDR2 sequences are SEHNR and FQNEAQ (reference sequence). CDR3 bases: TGTGCCAGCAGCGGCCGGACGGCCGCGGGGTACGAGCAGTACTTC. The encoded protein is CASSGRTAAGYEQYF.

The chain carries TRBV21-1 and TRBJ2-7; TRBD1, the D gene given by the table, was not confirmed from the DNA. TRBV21-1 is flagged as a pseudogene. This CDR3 comprises 14 residues. CDR3 in DNA: TGTGCCAGAACACCGGTTAAGACAGGGGACGAGCAGTACTTC. Its translation: CARTPVKTGDEQYF.

This chain joins TRBV7-9 and TRBJ2-5; 9 bases fit TRBD2. The germline V gene encodes CDR1 SEHNR and CDR2 FQNEAQ (reference sequence). This CDR3 has 16 residues. J lost 4 bases, V lost 3 bases, and 9 bases had no gene match. DNA for the CDR3: TGTGCCAGCAGCTTCCGGAGGGTAGCGGGAGTAGAGACCCAGTACTTC. The encoded protein is CASSFRRVAGVETQYF.

The V call is TRBV7-2, the J call TRBJ2-3; TRBD2 matches at 7 bases. The CDR3 covers 16 residues. J was trimmed by 0 bases and V by 6 bases; bases with no gene match: 9. Germline-derived CDR1 and CDR2 are SGHTA and FQGNSA. In nucleotides, the CDR3 is TGTGCCAGCAGACCGACTGGGCGGGGGAGCACAGATACGCAGTATTTT. It translates to CASRPTGRGSTDTQYF.

The J gene is TRBJ1-2, the V gene TRBV4-1; no clear D gene. There are 15 residues in the CDR3. Trimming left V 0 bases short and J 1 base short, with 9 bases between. Germline CDR1 is MGHRA and CDR2 is YSYEKL. The CDR3 spells CASSQEATVNYGYTF. The DNA for the CDR3 is TGCGCCAGCAGCCAAGAAGCTACAGTTAACTATGGCTACACCTTC.

This chain uses TRBV7-3 with TRBJ1-1, with TRBD1 matching 8 bases. The CDR3 is 13 residues long. J gave up 6 bases and V 6 bases, and 6 bases lay outside the gene matches. Per the germline V gene, CDR1 is SGHTA and CDR2 is FQGTGA. The CDR3 bases are TGTGCCAGCAGTCACGACAGGGGTTCTGAAGCTTTCTTT. Protein: CASSHDRGSEAFF.

V gene TRBV20-1 combines with J gene TRBJ2-3; D is uncertain. Germline CDR1 DFQATT, CDR2 SNEGSKA (reference sequence). V gave up 3 bases and J gave up 4 bases, with 11 bases separating them. The length of the CDR3 is 13 residues. The DNA of the CDR3 is TGCAGTGCTAGTTGGAATGGAGCAGATACGCAGTATTTT. Its protein is CSASWNGADTQYF.

This clone has only one observation. The V and J genes are TRBV6-1 and TRBJ2-5, with 8 nucleotides matching TRBD2. CDR1 and CDR2 (germline): MNHNS, SASEGT. The CDR3 contains 14 residues. The V segment lost 3 bases and the J segment 7 bases; nucleotides outside the gene matches: 7. In nucleotides, the CDR3 is TGTGCCAGCAGTGAGGCTAGTCGGGGGGGGACCCAGTACTTC. Encoded protein: CASSEASRGGTQYF.

The chain combines TRBV7-8 with TRBJ2-7; tentative D call: TRBD2 (6 bases). V lost 1 base and J 2 bases, leaving 12 bases between the germline ends. CDR1 and CDR2 from the germline V gene are SGHVS and FQNEAQ. The CDR3 is made up of 15 amino acids. The CDR3 loop reads CASSLGSGQAYEQYF. As DNA, the CDR3 is TGTGCCAGCAGCTTAGGGAGCGGGCAAGCCTACGAGCAGTACTTC.

J is TRBJ1-2 and V is TRBV27, with D possibly being TRBD1 (5 bases). V shed 10 bases and J shed 2 bases, with 14 bases lying between them. Germline loops: CDR1 MNHEY, CDR2 SMNVEV (reference sequence). This CDR3 region has 13 residues. Written as DNA, the CDR3 is TGTGCCACATTGGGGGGGAAAAACTATGGCTACACCTTC. Translated: CATLGGKNYGYTF.

The V and J genes are TRBV12-3 or TRBV12-4 and TRBJ2-1; D remains ambiguous. The CDR3 contains 13 residues. V was cut by 3 bases and J by 8 bases, with 11 bases left in between. This chain's CDR3 is CASSFGGSYEQFF. CDR3 in DNA: TGTGCCAGCAGTTTTGGTGGTAGCTATGAGCAGTTCTTC.

The genes are TRBV9 and TRBJ2-1; D may be TRBD2 (6 bases). Germline CDR1 is SGDLS and CDR2 is YYNGEE. The ends were cut back, 3 bases at V and 8 bases at J, with 15 bases in the middle. The CDR3 consists of 14 residues. For the CDR3, the DNA is TGTGCCAGCAGCGGGCGGGACCCGCGGCATGAGCAGTTCTTC. Protein product: CASSGRDPRHEQFF.

The J gene is TRBJ2-3, the V gene TRBV19, with D perhaps TRBD2 (5 bases). The V gene lost 8 bases and the J gene lost 4 bases, with 7 bases spanning the gap. The CDR3 has 11 residues. The germline V gene encodes CDR1 LNHDA and CDR2 SQIVND (reference sequence). The CDR3 DNA sequence: TGTGCCAGTGCGAGGGCAGATACGCAGTATTTT. It specifies CASARADTQYF.

The rearrangement uses TRBV5-4 and TRBJ2-3; TRBD1 matches 8 bases. The junction had 6 bases not matched to a gene; V was cut back by 0 bases and J by 3 bases. The CDR3 runs to 16 residues. CDR1 and CDR2 from the germline V gene are SGHNT and YYREEE (reference sequence). The CDR3 is CASSLDLGQGTDTQYF. In nucleotides, the CDR3 is TGTGCCAGCAGCTTGGACTTAGGACAGGGAACAGATACGCAGTATTTT.

This clone was picked up a small number of times. This chain links TRBV2 with TRBJ2-2; D perhaps matches TRBD1 (6 bases). V was shortened by 7 bases and J by 5 bases, with 11 bases between the two germline ends. This CDR3 comprises 13 residues. The germline V gene has CDR1 SNHLY and CDR2 FYNNEI. In nucleotides, the CDR3 is TGTGCCAGCAACAGGGTGTTGACCGGGGAGCTGTTTTTT. Translating gives CASNRVLTGELFF.

CDR3 region: CAWSVDRGRQETQYF. The CDR3 bases are TGTGCCTGGAGTGTTGACCGTGGGCGACAAGAGACCCAGTACTTC. V usage is TRBV30 and J usage is TRBJ2-5; no firm D call. CDR1 GTSNPN and CDR2 SVGIG come from the germline V gene (reference sequence). The CDR3 loop spans 15 amino acids. V lost 0 bases, J lost 2 bases, and 13 bases lay in between.

The sample holds one count of this clone. The chain recombines TRBV7-9 with TRBJ2-7, with D possibly being TRBD1 (6 bases). The CDR3 totals 14 residues. V lost 5 bases, J lost 5 bases, and 16 bases lay in between. CDR1 SEHNR and CDR2 FQNEAQ come from the germline V gene (reference sequence). CDR3 nucleotide sequence: TGTGCCAGCAGCACCCGACAGGTTCGGGACGAGCAGTACTTC. Its protein is CASSTRQVRDEQYF.

The chain recombines TRBV2 with TRBJ2-5; D is undetermined. Trimming pared 5 bases from V and 4 bases from J, leaving 2 bases between. The CDR3 runs to 10 residues. CDR1 SNHLY and CDR2 FYNNEI come from the germline V gene. CDR3 region: CASSRETQYF. The CDR3 coding sequence is TGTGCCAGCAGTCGAGAGACCCAGTACTTC.

The CDR3 is CASSPRQGGNQPQHF. For the CDR3, the DNA is TGTGCCAGCTCACCTCGACAGGGAGGCAATCAGCCCCAGCATTTT. The chain couples TRBV18 to TRBJ1-5; 7 bases map to TRBD1. The germline V gene has CDR1 KGHSH and CDR2 LQKENI. The junction had 4 bases not matched to a gene; V was cut back by 3 bases and J by 2 bases. The CDR3 spans 15 residues.

The chain carries TRBV5-1 and TRBJ2-3; 7 bases are a match to TRBD1. Looked up from germline, CDR1 is SGHRS and CDR2 is YFSETQ. Germline trimming cut 0 bases from V and 1 base from J; bases unmatched to any gene: 5. This CDR3 has 16 residues. The CDR3, as DNA: TGCGCCAGCAGCTTGGACAGGGGTATCGGCACAGATACGCAGTATTTT. It is translated as CASSLDRGIGTDTQYF.

The gene calls are TRBV10-3 and TRBJ2-5, with TRBD2 matching over 12 bases. Looked up from germline, CDR1 is ENHRY and CDR2 is SYGVKD. The CDR3 totals 14 residues. V trimming: 4 bases; J trimming: 3 bases; junction bases outside the gene matches: 0. The CDR3 DNA follows: TGTGCCATCAGTGGGACTAGCGGGAAAGAGACCCAGTACTTC. Translation gives CAISGTSGKETQYF.

This rearrangement joins TRBV9 to TRBJ2-3; 12 bases are a match to TRBD2. The CDR3 has 18 amino acids. With 2 bases clipped from V and 0 bases from J, the junction kept 7 bases outside the gene matches. Germline V gene data show CDR1 as SGDLS and CDR2 as YYNGEE. CDR3 DNA sequence: TGTGCCAGCAGCGTCACTAGCGGGGGGATCTCTAGCACAGATACGCAGTATTTT. It translates to CASSVTSGGISSTDTQYF.

The chain has TRBV5-6 and TRBJ2-1, with 7 positions matching TRBD2. J was trimmed by 7 bases and V by 0 bases; bases with no gene match: 7. The germline V gene encodes CDR1 SGHDT and CDR2 YYEEEE. The CDR3 is made up of 15 amino acids. CDR3 DNA sequence: TGTGCCAGCAGCTTGGACAAGACTAGCCGGAATGAGCAGTTCTTC. Protein sequence: CASSLDKTSRNEQFF.

V gene TRBV9 combines with J gene TRBJ2-2; 7 bases are a match to TRBD2. The CDR3 length is 15 residues. The germline gives CDR1 SGDLS, CDR2 YYNGEE. V trimming: 5 bases; J trimming: 1 base; junction bases outside the gene matches: 5. CDR3 in amino acids: CASRKTSENTGELFF. CDR3 nucleotides: TGTGCCAGCAGGAAAACTAGCGAGAACACCGGGGAGCTGTTTTTT.

The chain employs TRBV27 and TRBJ2-3, with TRBD2 matching over 9 bases. The CDR3 contains 14 residues. V gave up 2 bases and J gave up 4 bases; unmatched junction bases: 1. Germline V gives CDR1 MNHEY, CDR2 SMNVEV (reference sequence). The CDR3 sequence: CASSLIAGADTQYF. The CDR3 DNA reads TGTGCCAGCAGTTTAATAGCGGGGGCAGATACGCAGTATTTT.

The chain uses TRBV11-2 and TRBJ2-7; 9 bases map to TRBD2. Germline loops: CDR1 SGHAT, CDR2 FQNNGV. This CDR3 contains 15 residues. V was clipped by 1 base and J by 4 bases; unmatched bases: 5. This CDR3 is CASSLGSGGEYEQYF. CDR3 DNA sequence: TGTGCCAGCAGCTTAGGTAGCGGGGGTGAATACGAGCAGTACTTC.

J is TRBJ2-1 and V is TRBV2; 9 nucleotides align to TRBD1. Germline V gene data show CDR1 as SNHLY and CDR2 as FYNNEI. V dropped 6 bases and J dropped 0; count of bases not matched to a gene: 6. The CDR3 consists of 16 residues. Here the CDR3 DNA reads TGTGCCAGCAGCCAGGGACAGGGAAGCTCCTACAATGAGCAGTTCTTC. Its translation is CASSQGQGSSYNEQFF.

The J gene is TRBJ2-3, the V gene TRBV20-1; D perhaps matches TRBD1 (6 bases). Germline values: CDR1 DFQATT, CDR2 SNEGSKA (reference sequence). The CDR3 totals 15 residues. Trimming removed 3 bases from V and 2 bases from J, with 15 bases in between. Here the CDR3 reads CSASGGQRHTDTQYF. The CDR3 bases are TGCAGTGCTAGTGGGGGCCAAAGGCACACAGATACGCAGTATTTT.